This record concerns one TCR beta chain sequence. Antigen unknown. These data belong to a study of cytomegalovirus exposure and HLA in healthy donors. Findings and limits, study-wide: For cytomegalovirus status, the classifier reportedly gave diagnoses with high specificity and sensitivity. Common viral pathogens seemed to be connected with several of the most significant clusters, according to a later analysis. Rare sequences made up most TCRs, while some public TCRs were found in many donors.

The V gene's germline CDR1 is SNHLY and CDR2 FYNNEI. Trimming removed 4 bases from V and 7 bases from J, with 14 bases in between. The length of the CDR3 is 15 residues. PCR was performed using 60 Vbeta and 13 Jbeta primers. In the source study's methods: The authors later counted 70 million to 85 million unique TCR beta chains, 9.5 million to 13 million of them shared. Sequencing used immunoSEQ multiplex PCR; TCRdb keeps in-frame clones, though not all of them. V, J and clone size are those of that table, while D and trimming were read from the DNA. The table lists around 100,000 clones, 65% to 75% of them singletons, with around 5% in the top ten.

Sample: PBMCs. The genes are TRBV2 and TRBJ1-6; D is ambiguous. The source of this sequence is a man aged 25 to 40 in good health and CMV-seropositive. CDR3 loop: CASSVRGSGNSPLHF. The CDR3 nucleotides read TGTGCCAGCAGTGTACGGGGTTCCGGGAATTCACCCCTCCACTTT.